This passage covers 7 T cell receptor beta chains from one sample sequenced in a study of cytomegalovirus exposure and HLA in healthy donors. Amplification used 60 Vbeta primers and 13 Jbeta primers. The repertoire was sequenced with immunoSEQ multiplex PCR; TCRdb's copy has only in-frame clones and lacks some. This table lists approximately 180,000 clones. The sample consisted of PBMCs. These receptors all come from a man aged 30 to 45 in good health and CMV-seronegative.

This sequence joins TRBV7-2 and TRBJ1-2; D uncertain. The V and J ends lost 5 bases and 2 bases respectively, with 12 bases between them. Germline lookup yields CDR1 SGHTA and CDR2 FQGNSA. CDR3 length: 14 amino acids. CDR3 nucleotide sequence: TGTGCCAGCAGCCAATACGGGGAAAACTATGGCTACACCTTC. It translates to CASSQYGENYGYTF.

The CDR3 protein is CASERSGGTEAFF. In nucleotides, the CDR3 is TGTGCCTCGGAACGTAGCGGAGGCACTGAAGCTTTCTTT. The chain joins TRBV9 to TRBJ1-1; no clear D. V lost 10 bases and J lost 4, with 17 bases in between. Germline CDR1 is SGDLS and CDR2 is YYNGEE. The CDR3 loop spans 13 amino acids.

The chain is built from TRBV11-3 and TRBJ1-1; a weak D match, TRBD1 (6 bases). Germline lookup yields CDR1 SGHNT and CDR2 YENEEA. The CDR3 consists of 17 residues. V was cut by 2 bases and J by 0 bases, with 16 bases left in between. The CDR3 DNA sequence: TGTGCCAGCAGCTTATGGGGGGGCAGGGGAGTGAACACTGAAGCTTTCTTT. Amino acid sequence: CASSLWGGRGVNTEAFF.

This rearrangement joins TRBV27 to TRBJ1-3; D is unclear. CDR1 and CDR2 (germline): MNHEY, SMNVEV (reference sequence). This CDR3 region has 17 residues. Trimming stripped 4 bases from V and 0 bases from J, with 16 bases between. CDR3 loop: CASSSLGVIASGNTIYF. In nucleotides, the CDR3 is TGTGCCAGCAGTTCCCTCGGGGTTATAGCCTCTGGAAACACCATATATTTT.

V is TRBV9 and J is TRBJ2-7; D is possibly TRBD2 (6 bases). Trimming took off 4 bases at V and 7 bases at J, with 27 bases between the two ends. Looked up from germline, CDR1 is SGDLS and CDR2 is YYNGEE. The CDR3 is 17 residues long. The CDR3 region is CASSPLSRDFSFGEQYF. The CDR3 DNA is TGTGCCAGCAGCCCCCTTTCCCGGGACTTTTCCTTCGGAGAGCAGTACTTC.

The chain joins TRBV7-2 to TRBJ2-1; weak D call: TRBD2 (5 bases). V lost 3 bases to trimming and J lost 12 bases, with 12 bases between them. The CDR3 spans 12 residues. The germline V gene encodes CDR1 SGHTA and CDR2 FQGNSA. The CDR3 coding sequence is TGTGCCAGCAGCTTCACTGGTGCGGGGCAGTTCTTC. Protein: CASSFTGAGQFF.

V usage is TRBV10-3 and J usage is TRBJ2-1, with a weak D call TRBD1 (5 bases). The V gene lost 6 bases and the J gene lost 0 bases, with 9 bases spanning the gap. Germline CDR1 is ENHRY and CDR2 is SYGVKD. The CDR3 extends over 14 amino acids. For the CDR3, the DNA is TGTGCCATCAGAGACAGCCTCTCCTACAATGAGCAGTTCTTC. This sequence encodes CAIRDSLSYNEQFF.